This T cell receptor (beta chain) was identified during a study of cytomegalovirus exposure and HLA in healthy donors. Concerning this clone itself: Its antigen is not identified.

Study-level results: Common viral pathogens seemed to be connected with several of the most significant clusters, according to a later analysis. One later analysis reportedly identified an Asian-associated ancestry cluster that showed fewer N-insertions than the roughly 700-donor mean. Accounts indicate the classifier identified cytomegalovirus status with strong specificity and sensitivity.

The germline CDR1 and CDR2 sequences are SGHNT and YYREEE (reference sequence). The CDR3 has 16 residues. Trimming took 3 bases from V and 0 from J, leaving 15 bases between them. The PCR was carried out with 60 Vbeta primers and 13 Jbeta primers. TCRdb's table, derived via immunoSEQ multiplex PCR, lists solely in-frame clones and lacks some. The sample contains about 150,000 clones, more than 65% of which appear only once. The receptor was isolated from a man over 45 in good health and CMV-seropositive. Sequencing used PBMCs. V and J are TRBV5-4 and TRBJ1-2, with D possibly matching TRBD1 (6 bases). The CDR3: CASSWGGQTANYGYTF. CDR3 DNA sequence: TGTGCCAGCAGCTGGGGCGGACAGACTGCTAACTATGGCTACACCTTC. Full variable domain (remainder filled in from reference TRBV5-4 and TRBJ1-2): ETGVTQSPTHLIKTRGQQVTLRCSSQSGHNTVSWYQQALGQGPQFIFQYYREEENGRGNFPPRFSGLQFPNYSSELNVNALELDDSALYLCASSWGGQTANYGYTFGSGTRLTVV.